These 29 T cell receptor beta chains were all obtained from the same sample, sequenced in a study of CD8 T cells in Susac syndrome. The RNA, about 0.45 to 1 ug, was put through reverse transcription using random hexamers. TCRdb re-called the immunoSEQ multiplex PCR reads through MiXCR, storing one row per CDR3 protein. The data contain roughly 200,000 distinct CDR3 sequences, roughly 94% of them seen just once; the ten biggest clones take up 0.099%. The sequenced sample was CD4+ T cells from PBMCs. Receptors originate from a human donor with Susac syndrome.

This chain connects TRBV13 to TRBJ2-5; D is undetermined. From germline, CDR1 is PRHDT and CDR2 FYEKMQ (reference sequence). There are 15 residues in the CDR3. V lost 4 bases and J lost 2, with 14 bases in between. In nucleotides, the CDR3 is TGTGCCAGCAGCTCCTATCGACCAGGACAAGAGACCCAGTACTTC. This translates into CASSSYRPGQETQYF.

This clonotype was picked up one time. The chain uses TRBV10-2 and TRBJ2-7; D unresolved. Germline V gene data show CDR1 as WSHSY and CDR2 as SAAADI. The CDR3 covers 13 residues. The ends were cut back, 4 bases at V and 2 bases at J, with 9 bases in the middle. CDR3 residues: CASSGSPPYEQYF. The CDR3 DNA follows: TGCGCCAGCAGTGGGTCACCTCCCTACGAGCAGTACTTC.

The V gene is TRBV20-1, the J gene TRBJ2-1; no clear D gene. The V end lost 6 bases, the J end lost 6 bases, and 9 bases lay between the germline ends. The CDR3 is made up of 11 amino acids. Per germline, CDR1 DFQATT and CDR2 SNEGSKA (reference sequence). CDR3 residues: CSATSRNEQFF. For the CDR3, the DNA is TGCAGTGCAACGAGCCGCAATGAGCAGTTCTTC.

The rearrangement links TRBV4-1 to TRBJ1-5; D is unclear. The V gene's germline CDR1 is MGHRA and CDR2 YSYEKL. This CDR3 contains 13 residues. Trimming stripped 2 bases from V and 4 bases from J, with 6 bases between. CDR3 DNA: TGCGCCAGCAGCCAATTATCAAATCAGCCCCAGCATTTT. This sequence encodes CASSQLSNQPQHF.

J is TRBJ1-4 and V is TRBV11-2, with a tentative D call TRBD1 (5 bases). In germline, CDR1 is SGHAT, CDR2 FQNNGV. The CDR3 has 15 residues. Trimming took 0 bases from V and 7 from J, leaving 12 bases between them. CDR3 loop: CASSLDLWRGEKLFF. In DNA, the CDR3 is TGTGCCAGCAGCTTAGATCTGTGGAGGGGTGAAAAACTGTTTTTT.

V is TRBV20-1 and J is TRBJ1-1, with D maybe TRBD1 (5 bases). This CDR3 has 13 amino acids. Trimming cost V 5 bases and J 3 bases, with 13 bases left between them. Germline CDR1 is DFQATT and CDR2 is SNEGSKA (reference sequence). The CDR3 protein is CSAPDAGHTEAFF. The CDR3 DNA reads as TGCAGTGCTCCCGATGCAGGGCACACTGAAGCTTTCTTT.

V and J are TRBV5-4 and TRBJ2-1; the D gene could be TRBD1 or TRBD2 (6 bases each). V lost 3 bases, J lost 8 bases, and 18 bases lay in between. CDR1 SGHNT and CDR2 YYREEE come from the germline V gene (reference sequence). The CDR3 length is 15 residues. In DNA, the CDR3 is TGTGCCAGCAGCTCCGGGACCCTGGGGGGCGATGAGCAGTTCTTC. It is translated as CASSSGTLGGDEQFF. Looking up the rest from reference TRBV5-4 and TRBJ2-1 gives the full variable domain: ETGVTQSPTHLIKTRGQQVTLRCSSQSGHNTVSWYQQALGQGPQFIFQYYREEENGRGNFPPRFSGLQFPNYSSELNVNALELDDSALYLCASSSGTLGGDEQFFGPGTRLTVL.

The chain joins TRBV12-3 or TRBV12-4 to TRBJ1-5; no clear D. There are 15 residues in the CDR3. V was cut by 2 bases and J by 0 bases, with 8 bases left in between. Written as DNA, the CDR3 is TGTGCCAGCAGTTTATCAGGCCTTAGCAATCAGCCCCAGCATTTT. Translated, it gives CASSLSGLSNQPQHF.

V is TRBV29-1 and J is TRBJ1-2; tentatively, D is TRBD1 (5 bases). From germline, CDR1 is SQVTM and CDR2 ANQGSEA. This CDR3 has 12 residues. The V end lost 1 base, the J end lost 8 bases, and 11 bases lay between the germline ends. CDR3 sequence reads: CSVEVAGRGYTF. CDR3 sequence (DNA): TGCAGCGTTGAAGTTGCGGGGCGGGGCTACACCTTC.

The rearrangement links TRBV28 to TRBJ1-5; D not certain. Trimming took 3 bases from V and 0 from J, leaving 6 bases between them. The CDR3 totals 14 residues. The germline V gene has CDR1 MDHEN and CDR2 SYDVKM. This CDR3 reads CASSFIGSNQPQHF. The CDR3 bases are TGTGCCAGCAGTTTTATCGGTAGCAATCAGCCCCAGCATTTT.

DNA for the CDR3: TGCAGGGGCGTGTCGGGCGCGAACGATGAGCAGTTCTTC. This encodes CRGVSGANDEQFF. The chain couples TRBV20-1 to TRBJ2-1; unclear D gene. Germline V gene sequence: CDR1 DFQATT, CDR2 SNEGSKA (reference sequence). The CDR3 length is 13 residues.

The V gene is TRBV18, the J gene TRBJ1-4, with 10 bases lining up with TRBD1. V lost 3 bases and J lost 2; bases outside the gene matches: 3. CDR3 length: 16 residues. Germline V gene data show CDR1 as KGHSH and CDR2 as LQKENI. The CDR3 loop is CASSPDRGTTNEKLFF. The CDR3 DNA sequence: TGTGCCAGCTCACCGGACAGGGGGACGACTAATGAAAAACTGTTTTTT.

The chain is built from TRBV7-2 and TRBJ1-5; no clear D. Germline V gene sequence: CDR1 SGHTA, CDR2 FQGNSA. The CDR3 consists of 13 residues. V lost 5 bases and J 7 bases, leaving 12 bases between the germline ends. The CDR3 DNA reads as TGTGCCAGCAGCACTCACGACGGACAGCCCCAGCATTTT. It codes for CASSTHDGQPQHF.

The chain has TRBV20-1 and TRBJ1-5; 8 nucleotides align to TRBD1. CDR1 and CDR2 (germline): DFQATT, SNEGSKA (reference sequence). V was pared by 3 bases and J by 2 bases, with 6 bases of the junction left unmatched. The CDR3 has 15 residues. This CDR3 is CSASSGGWGNQPQHF. Written as DNA, the CDR3 is TGCAGTGCTAGCTCAGGGGGCTGGGGCAATCAGCCCCAGCATTTT.

V usage is TRBV4-1 and J usage is TRBJ1-4; D is undetermined. V lost 0 bases and J lost 3, with 14 bases in between. This CDR3 has 17 amino acids. Germline V gives CDR1 MGHRA, CDR2 YSYEKL. CDR3 in DNA: TGCGCCAGCAGCCAAGATGCCGCGGGGTGGGCTAATGAAAAACTGTTTTTT. Translation gives CASSQDAAGWANEKLFF.

This clonotype has only a few counts. The V and J genes are TRBV14 and TRBJ2-1, with D maybe TRBD1 (6 bases). V was shortened by 1 base and J by 4 bases, with 17 bases between the two germline ends. Germline loops: CDR1 SGHDN, CDR2 FVKESK. The length of the CDR3 is 17 residues. The CDR3 sequence: CASSQGVWGLPYNEQFF. The DNA of the CDR3 is TGTGCCAGCAGCCAAGGAGTGTGGGGGCTCCCGTACAATGAGCAGTTCTTC. Filled out from reference TRBV14 and TRBJ2-1, the complete variable domain reads EAGVTQFPSHSVIEKGQTVTLRCDPISGHDNLYWYRRVMGKEIKFLLHFVKESKQDESGMPNNRFLAERTGGTYSTLKVQPAELEDSGVYFCASSQGVWGLPYNEQFFGPGTRLTVL.

The CDR3 protein is CAWDKVHTEAFF. CDR3 nucleotides: TGTGCCTGGGATAAGGTCCACACTGAAGCTTTCTTT. The chain recombines TRBV30 with TRBJ1-1; no firm D call. Trimming removed 5 bases at V and 3 bases at J, with 10 bases between. The CDR3 length is 12 residues. The germline V gene has CDR1 GTSNPN and CDR2 SVGIG (reference sequence).

The chain links TRBV5-1 to TRBJ1-3; D is uncertain. This CDR3 contains 14 residues. Germline V lookup: CDR1 SGHRS, CDR2 YFSETQ. The germline V and J ends were trimmed by 2 bases and 4 bases, with 10 bases remaining between them. The CDR3 reads CASSFEGRGNTIYF. Here the CDR3 DNA reads TGCGCCAGCAGCTTCGAGGGTCGAGGAAACACCATATATTTT.

The chain links TRBV14 to TRBJ2-1; TRBD2 matches at 7 bases. There are 14 residues in the CDR3. V trimming: 1 base; J trimming: 8 bases; junction bases outside the gene matches: 5. Per germline, CDR1 SGHDN and CDR2 FVKESK. The CDR3 spells CASSQVGGRDEQFF. As DNA, the CDR3 is TGTGCCAGCAGCCAAGTGGGAGGGCGGGATGAGCAGTTCTTC.

Here the CDR3 DNA reads TGTGCCATCAGTGAGTCGAGGACAGATAATTCACCCCTCCACTTT. Translated: CAISESRTDNSPLHF. The V gene is TRBV10-3, the J gene TRBJ1-6; perhaps TRBD1 as D (6 bases). In germline, CDR1 is ENHRY, CDR2 SYGVKD. The CDR3 has 15 residues. Trimming left V 0 bases short and J 5 bases short, with 8 bases between.

The rearrangement joins TRBV14 to TRBJ1-5, with TRBD1 identical over 7 bases. The CDR3 has 14 residues. Germline CDR1 SGHDN, CDR2 FVKESK. V lost 5 bases and J lost 7; bases outside the gene matches: 8. The DNA of the CDR3 is TGTGCCAGCAGCTTAGACAGGGTGGCCCAGCCCCAGCATTTT. Translation: CASSLDRVAQPQHF.

The chain has TRBV11-3 and TRBJ2-3, with TRBD1 matching 12 bases. The J segment lost 4 bases and the V segment lost 3 bases, leaving 2 bases of the junction unmatched. The CDR3 is 15 residues long. CDR1 is SGHNT, CDR2 YENEEA, per germline. Here the CDR3 reads CASSLGQGASDTQYF. The DNA of the CDR3 is TGTGCCAGCAGCTTGGGACAGGGGGCATCAGATACGCAGTATTTT.

In this sample, this clonotype turned up once. V and J are TRBV7-2 and TRBJ2-7; weak D call: TRBD1 (5 bases). Germline V gene lookup returns CDR1 SGHTA and CDR2 FQGNSA. The V and J ends lost 1 base and 0 bases respectively, with 13 bases between them. The CDR3 contains 16 residues. The CDR3 sequence is CASSLEGWTNSYEQYF. The CDR3 DNA sequence: TGTGCCAGCAGCTTAGAGGGTTGGACAAACTCCTACGAGCAGTACTTC.

V usage is TRBV4-3 and J usage is TRBJ2-7; D unresolved. V dropped 9 bases and J dropped 3 bases, with 6 bases sitting between them. The germline V gene has CDR1 LGHNA and CDR2 YSLEER. This CDR3 has 10 amino acids. CDR3 nucleotide sequence: TGCGCCAGTTATCTCTACGAGCAGTACTTC. Translated: CASYLYEQYF.

This chain connects TRBV9 to TRBJ2-1, with 14 bases aligning to TRBD2. In germline, CDR1 is SGDLS, CDR2 YYNGEE. Trimming removed 4 bases from V and 9 bases from J; junction bases left unmatched: 9. CDR3 size: 16 residues. The CDR3 DNA is TGTGCCAGCAGCAGACTAGCGGGGGGGACAACATCTGAGCAGTTCTTC. The encoded protein is CASSRLAGGTTSEQFF.

The chain is built from TRBV20-1 and TRBJ1-1; D gene uncertain. Germline loops: CDR1 DFQATT, CDR2 SNEGSKA (reference sequence). The CDR3 totals 15 residues. Trimming pared 0 bases from V and 4 bases from J, leaving 15 bases between. The CDR3 DNA reads as TGCAGTGCTAGAGATCCGTCAGACTCACTCACTGAAGCTTTCTTT. Protein product: CSARDPSDSLTEAFF.

This clonotype has only a few counts. J is TRBJ2-7 and V is TRBV7-2, with D perhaps TRBD2 (6 bases). The CDR3 length is 12 residues. V was cut by 5 bases and J by 5 bases, with 10 bases left in between. Germline values: CDR1 SGHTA, CDR2 FQGNSA. CDR3 nucleotides: TGTGCCAGCAGCCGCGGGACGAACGAGCAGTACTTC. It codes for CASSRGTNEQYF.

The chain combines TRBV29-1 with TRBJ2-1; D uncertain. The ends were cut back, 5 bases at V and 4 bases at J, with 12 bases in the middle. Germline V gives CDR1 SQVTM, CDR2 ANQGSEA. This CDR3 contains 13 residues. The CDR3 sequence is CSVSSGVYNEQFF. In DNA, the CDR3 is TGCAGCGTTTCCTCAGGAGTGTACAATGAGCAGTTCTTC.

The CDR3 DNA sequence: TGTGCCTGGAACCCGGGACAGAGGGGGGGAGGGCAGTACTTC. This gives the protein CAWNPGQRGGGQYF. The rearrangement joins TRBV30 to TRBJ2-7, with D perhaps given as TRBD1 or TRBD2 (7 bases each). The V gene lost 4 bases and the J gene lost 9 bases, with 22 bases spanning the gap. The CDR3 runs 14 residues. The germline gives CDR1 GTSNPN, CDR2 SVGIG (reference sequence).